This entry concerns a single T cell receptor (beta chain). Its specific antigen is unknown. No clone much larger than this one lies a single base away; base qualities are absent. The data are from a study of PD-1 blockade in classical Hodgkin lymphoma (dated by TCRdb to the early 2020s). Study-level background: Nivolumab dosing was 3 mg/kg intravenously every 2 weeks, continuing until either disease progression or unacceptable toxicity. A peripheral blood immune signature of response to PD-1 blockade in classical Hodgkin lymphoma was defined using TCR beta sequencing and CyTOF.

The Qiagen DNeasy kit was used to extract genomic DNA both from unsorted PBMCs and from the negatively selected CD4+ and CD8+ fractions. TCR beta CDR3 regions were amplified by immunoSEQ multiplex PCR using primers annealing to V and J segments. Amplification bias was minimized using a synthetic immune receptor repertoire, and residual bias was removed computationally after sequencing. The study's own analysis went as follows. Custom Python scripts were used to quantify repertoire diversity as the Shannon entropy index. The unsorted, CD4+ and CD8+ repertoires were each analyzed separately, with the exception of combined analyses, where CD4+ and CD8+ sequences were merged in silico. A clone counted as expanded when the clone's frequency after treatment rose at least 2-fold relative to C1D1, and clones undetected at baseline were given a pseudocount of 0.5. Singleton clones were defined as clones with 0 or 1 copy at C1D1, and non-singleton clones were defined as clones with 2 or more copies. By matching protein sequences in sorted samples from the same patient, clones expanded in unsorted samples were annotated as CD4+, CD8+ or unknown. Diversity changes from C1D1 to C4D1 were tested in paired samples using Wilcoxon tests. TCRdb obtained this table from immuneACCESS and retained in-frame rearrangements with V and J assigned. These tables miss some clones; where compared with another copy, unresolved V genes account for less than half of the shortfall, and the remainder is unexplained. Clone size and V and J calls were adopted from that table, with D and trimming inferred from the DNA. The sample profile shows about 40,000 clones; around 87% of them were found once. The ten most abundant clones make up roughly 9% of the sample.

Broader findings and caveats from the paper: Lower diversity was observed in patients in whom nivolumab was started less than 1 year after ASCT, and these patients were excluded from later analyses so that confounding by immune reconstitution would be avoided. Newly diagnosed patients were reported to have lower baseline TCR diversity than healthy donors, and relapsed/refractory patients were reported to have lower baseline TCR diversity still. Trial patients with a complete response had baseline diversity similar to that of newly diagnosed patients, while partial responders and progressors had significantly lower diversity. The study covered only a single clinical trial cohort, and the causes of the repertoire differences, possibly disease activity or prior therapy, were still not defined. By C4D1, a significant rise was seen in CD4+ TCR diversity but not in CD8+ TCR diversity (p=0.0027 vs p=0.16), and the rise was most apparent among complete responders (p=0.02).

V is clipped by 2 bases and J by 2 bases, and the sequence between their germline boundaries is 10 bases long. CDR1 MNHEY and CDR2 SMNVEV are derived from the germline V gene (reference sequence). The CDR3 runs 14 amino acids, cysteine and phenylalanine included. Only the CDR3 DNA stays, 42 bases, in frame from base 1. In the paper's terms, the time point label means: cycle 1 day 1 (C1D1), immediately before nivolumab initiation. Relapse after autologous stem cell transplantation had occurred in all trial patients, and cohorts A, B and C were distinguished by prior brentuximab vedotin exposure. The trial cohort comprised a few dozen patients with relapsed/refractory classical Hodgkin lymphoma whose best overall responses were complete response, partial response or progressive disease. Single-agent nivolumab was administered to trial patients in the multi-cohort phase II CheckMate 205 trial. An independent review committee assessed best overall response by applying the 2007 International Working Group response criteria. Trial PBMCs were collected immediately before nivolumab initiation (C1D1) and during therapy at cycle 2 day 1 and cycle 4 day 1. Peripheral blood was collected in 8 mL Vacutainer Cell Preparation Tubes, from which PBMCs were isolated by centrifugation and then cryopreserved.

The chain links TRBV27 with TRBJ2-7; TRBD1 might be the D gene, on 7 matching bases. The TCR was taken from a human donor with classical Hodgkin lymphoma. Material: peripheral blood mononuclear cells (PBMCs), obtained at baseline. The bases read TGTGCCAGCAGTTTACAGGGGGGAGCCTACGAGCAGTACTTC. Protein translation: CASSLQGGAYEQYF.